This T cell receptor beta chain is from a study of OX40 agonist ivuxolimab in advanced cancers. This CDR3 spans 12 amino acids. Trimming took 3 bases from V and 3 from J; bases not matched to a gene: 1. In germline, CDR1 is GTSNPN, CDR2 SVGIG (reference sequence). A note on this clone: Antigen specificity is unknown.

Measured with immunoSEQ multiplex PCR; TCRdb has only the in-frame clones, and not every one. The sample lists some 110,000 clones, 75% to 95% occurring once. Patients were ineligible given autoimmune disease history or systemic immunosuppression. Study-wide points: CD4+ and CD8+ blood T cells expanded clonally by week 6 at 0.1 to 3.0 mg/kg.

The source was CD4+ or CD8+ T cells sorted from blood, collected in a trial of the OX40 agonist ivuxolimab. This TCR was sampled from an adult with an advanced solid tumor such as melanoma, head and neck, liver or kidney cancer. The chain links TRBV30 to TRBJ2-7; 8 bases match TRBD1. The chain's CDR3 is CAWSTGGYEQYF. DNA of the CDR3: TGTGCCTGGAGCACAGGGGGCTACGAGCAGTACTTC.